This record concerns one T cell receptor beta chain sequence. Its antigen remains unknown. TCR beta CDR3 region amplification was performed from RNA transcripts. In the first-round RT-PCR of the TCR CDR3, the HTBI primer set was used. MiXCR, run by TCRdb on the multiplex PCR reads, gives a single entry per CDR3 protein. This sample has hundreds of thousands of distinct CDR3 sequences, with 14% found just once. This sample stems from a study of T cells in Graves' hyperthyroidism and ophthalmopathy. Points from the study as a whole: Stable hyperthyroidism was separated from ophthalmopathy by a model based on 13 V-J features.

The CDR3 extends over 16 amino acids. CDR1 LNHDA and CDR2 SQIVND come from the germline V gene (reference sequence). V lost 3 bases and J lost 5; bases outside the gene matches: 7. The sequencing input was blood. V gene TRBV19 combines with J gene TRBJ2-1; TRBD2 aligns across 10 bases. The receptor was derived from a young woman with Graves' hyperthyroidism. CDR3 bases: TGTGCCAGTAGTATTGGAGTAGCGGGAGGTCACAATGAGCAGTTCTTC. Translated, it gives CASSIGVAGGHNEQFF.